These 5 T cell receptor beta chains were all obtained from the same sample, sequenced in a study of graft-versus-host responses after intestinal transplantation. The table came from immunoSEQ multiplex PCR; TCRdb's copy has only in-frame clones and leaves some out. This sample yields some 48,000 clones, of which around 85% are seen a single time; less than 0.5% belongs to the top ten. Their antigens are not known. The material sequenced was unstimulated CD4+ T cells sorted from spleen or lymph node cells, taken before transplant. Receptors originate from a human donor who was the organ donor for an intestinal transplant.

V gene TRBV5-1 combines with J gene TRBJ1-6, with 10 positions matching TRBD1. The CDR3 loop spans 16 amino acids. The germline V gene encodes CDR1 SGHRS and CDR2 YFSETQ. With 3 bases clipped from V and 6 bases from J, the junction kept 6 bases outside the gene matches. The CDR3 DNA reads as TGCGCCAGCAGCTACCTGACAGGGGGCTTTAATTCACCCCTCCACTTT. Translation: CASSYLTGGFNSPLHF.

The chain combines TRBV5-6 with TRBJ1-4; TRBD1 matches 10 bases. J gave up 8 bases and V 0 bases, and 4 bases lay outside the gene matches. Per the germline V gene, CDR1 is SGHDT and CDR2 is YYEEEE. The CDR3 spans 15 residues. CDR3 in amino acids: CASSLGDRGREKLFF. The CDR3 region has the DNA TGTGCCAGCAGCTTGGGTGACAGGGGGCGAGAAAAACTGTTTTTT.

The chain couples TRBV11-2 to TRBJ2-3; D not certain. The germline gives CDR1 SGHAT, CDR2 FQNNGV. The V end lost 1 base, the J end lost 5 bases, and 4 bases lay between the germline ends. This CDR3 contains 12 residues. This CDR3 reads CASSLAGDTQYF. The CDR3 DNA reads TGTGCCAGCAGCTTAGCGGGAGATACGCAGTATTTT.

This clone was picked up a small number of times. The sample contains more than one DNA sequence encoding this CDR3. The chain couples TRBV6-5 to TRBJ2-7; 12 bases map to TRBD2. CDR3 length equals 14 residues. V trimming: 8 bases; J trimming: 0 bases; junction bases outside the gene matches: 2. Germline CDR1 and CDR2: MNHEY and SVGAGI. CDR3 nucleotides: TGTGCCAGCGGGGGACTAGCGGGCTCCTACGAGCAGTACTTC. Translating it yields CASGGLAGSYEQYF.

This clone has just one count. V gene TRBV19 combines with J gene TRBJ2-1; D is possibly TRBD2 (5 bases). Germline V gene lookup returns CDR1 LNHDA and CDR2 SQIVND (reference sequence). V dropped 3 bases and J dropped 7 bases, with 25 bases sitting between them. The CDR3 runs to 18 residues. The CDR3 nucleotides are TGTGCCAGTAGTATCCAACCAATAACTAGATCGGTAAGGAATGAGCAGTTCTTC. The encoded protein is CASSIQPITRSVRNEQFF.